Below, 8 T cell receptor beta chains from the same sample are listed, as sequenced in a study of blood T cell repertoires in COVID-19. Here immunoSEQ multiplex PCR was the method, and the copy in TCRdb shows in-frame clones only, minus some. The sample yields more than 200,000 clones, around four fifths seen once. Sequenced sample: peripheral blood. These receptors were obtained from a woman older than 75 with COVID-19, enrolled during active disease.

CDR3 residues: CASRQWTGLNNQPQHF. DNA for the CDR3: TGTGCCAGCAGGCAATGGACAGGACTGAACAATCAGCCCCAGCATTTT. This chain uses TRBV28 with TRBJ1-5; 7 nucleotides align to TRBD1. This CDR3 has 16 amino acids. CDR1 is MDHEN, CDR2 SYDVKM, per germline. J lost 3 bases, V lost 6 bases, and 11 bases had no gene match.

V usage is TRBV6-2 or TRBV6-3 and J usage is TRBJ2-1; 7 nucleotides align to TRBD1. V was pared by 2 bases and J by 3 bases, with 4 bases of the junction left unmatched. Germline V gives CDR1 MNHEY, CDR2 SVGEGT. This CDR3 comprises 15 residues. CDR3 protein: CASSYGQARYNEQFF. For the CDR3, the DNA is TGTGCCAGCAGTTACGGACAGGCCCGCTACAATGAGCAGTTCTTC.

The rearrangement links TRBV19 to TRBJ2-3; 7 bases are a match to TRBD2. This CDR3 region has 16 residues. Germline V gene lookup returns CDR1 LNHDA and CDR2 SQIVND (reference sequence). J lost 6 bases, V lost 0 bases, and 9 bases had no gene match. CDR3 sequence reads: CASSIDLRGGRDTQYF. The CDR3 DNA is TGTGCCAGTAGTATAGATTTACGCGGGGGAAGGGATACGCAGTATTTT. Using reference TRBV19 and TRBJ2-3 for the parts outside the CDR3, the full variable domain is DGGITQSPKYLFRKEGQNVTLSCEQNLNHDAMYWYRQDPGQGLRLIYYSQIVNDFQKGDIAEGYSVSREKKESFPLTVTSAQKNPTAFYLCASSIDLRGGRDTQYFGPGTRLTVL.

The chain combines TRBV15 with TRBJ2-6; D gene unclear. CDR1 LNHNV and CDR2 YYDKDF come from the germline V gene (reference sequence). V was cut by 5 bases and J by 1 base, with 9 bases left in between. The CDR3 spans 15 residues. In DNA form, the CDR3 reads TGTGCCACCAGCCCTCCCAGGTCTGGGGCCAACGTCCTGACTTTC. Its protein product is CATSPPRSGANVLTF.

CDR3 region: CASSPITVPTQYF. For the CDR3, the DNA is TGTGCCAGCAGCCCAATCACTGTACCTACGCAGTATTTT. The rearrangement uses TRBV3-1 (or the pseudogene TRBV3-2) and TRBJ2-3; D is uncertain. V was trimmed by 4 bases and J by 8 bases, leaving 13 bases between them. The CDR3 is made up of 13 amino acids. Per germline, CDR1 LGHDT and CDR2 YNNKEL (reference sequence).

This chain joins TRBV3-1 (or the pseudogene TRBV3-2) and TRBJ1-1, with D possibly matching TRBD1 (6 bases). CDR1 and CDR2 from the germline V gene are LGHDT and YNNKEL (reference sequence). The ends were cut back, 4 bases at V and 11 bases at J, with 14 bases in the middle. The CDR3 runs 12 residues. This CDR3 is CASSLYRELAFF. CDR3 bases: TGTGCCAGCAGCCTTTACAGGGAATTGGCTTTCTTT.

This chain links TRBV19 with TRBJ1-1; D may be TRBD1 (6 bases). The CDR3 is 15 amino acids. Trimming took 9 bases from V and 2 from J, leaving 19 bases between them. The germline V gene has CDR1 LNHDA and CDR2 SQIVND (reference sequence). CDR3 DNA: TGTGCCAGCAACAACTTAGGACAGCCCAACACTGAAGCTTTCTTT. Its translation: CASNNLGQPNTEAFF.

The chain is built from TRBV12-5 and TRBJ2-3, with 8 positions matching TRBD1. CDR3 length equals 15 residues. J was trimmed by 4 bases and V by 1 base; bases with no gene match: 4. CDR1 is LGHNT, CDR2 FRNRAP, per germline. The CDR3 DNA sequence: TGTGCTAGTGGTTTGGCACAGGGGGGACCAGATACGCAGTATTTT. It translates to CASGLAQGGPDTQYF.